These T cell receptor beta chains were read from a single sample in a study of siplizumab effects on memory and regulatory T cells. Repertoires were generated with immunoSEQ multiplex PCR, while TCRdb's copy carries only in-frame clones and drops some. Here the sample spans around 100,000 clones, about nine tenths being singletons. The source material was CD4+ T cells sorted from blood. These receptors came from a human donor in good health. CDR3s include the opening cysteine and the closing phenylalanine or tryptophan. D genes are given only for firm matches.

cdr3_aa	v_call	j_call	d_call
CASSELAGGYGYTF	TRBV2	TRBJ1-2	-
CASSVNSGNTIYF	TRBV9	TRBJ1-3	-
CASSEVQETQYF	TRBV2	TRBJ2-5	-
CASSLNLGQKSYEQYF	TRBV11-2	TRBJ2-7	TRBD1
CASSLFPGTMNTEAFF	TRBV5-6	TRBJ1-1	-
CAGSQNRGKNEKLFF	TRBV18	TRBJ1-4	TRBD1
CASSGGQDRQPQHF	TRBV6-1	TRBJ1-5	TRBD1
CASSEGTANTEAFF	TRBV6-1	TRBJ1-1	-
CASIGRGAETQYF	TRBV2	TRBJ2-5	-
CASSLEGKLFF	TRBV7-8	TRBJ1-4	-
CASTYTTGANVLTF	TRBV5-1	TRBJ2-6	-
CASRRTGSLYEQYF	TRBV2	TRBJ2-7	TRBD1
CASRGVNEQFF	TRBV6-6	TRBJ2-1	TRBD2
CASSHGPGVETQYF	TRBV4-3	TRBJ2-5	-
CASSRPGWNTEAFF	TRBV2	TRBJ1-1	-
CASSLVASGLTYEQYF	TRBV11-1	TRBJ2-7	TRBD2
CAISGGAGTEAFF	TRBV10-3	TRBJ1-1	-
CAWSNGGYNEQFF	TRBV30	TRBJ2-1	-
CASSQDRGDTQYF	TRBV4-2	TRBJ2-3	-
CSVAGTPYDSGNTIYF	TRBV29-1	TRBJ1-3	-
CASSPGRGSPMNTEAFF	TRBV7-2	TRBJ1-1	-
CASSPILTDSYEQYF	TRBV18	TRBJ2-7	-
CASSRGGSYNEQFF	TRBV7-2	TRBJ2-1	TRBD2
CASNPPPGVNEQFF	TRBV7-9	TRBJ2-1	-
CASSLSGTGSLLGGYTF	TRBV7-9	TRBJ1-2	TRBD1
CASSLVPGVQETQYF	TRBV5-1	TRBJ2-5	-
CASSVIFVSGGYTF	TRBV7-2	TRBJ1-2	-
CASSWGTPQDTEAFF	TRBV5-1	TRBJ1-1	-
CASNRRADGPDTQYF	TRBV27	TRBJ2-3	-
CASSYGELGRYTF	TRBV6-6	TRBJ1-2	-
CASSSEAARGLREQFF	TRBV7-9	TRBJ2-1	TRBD1